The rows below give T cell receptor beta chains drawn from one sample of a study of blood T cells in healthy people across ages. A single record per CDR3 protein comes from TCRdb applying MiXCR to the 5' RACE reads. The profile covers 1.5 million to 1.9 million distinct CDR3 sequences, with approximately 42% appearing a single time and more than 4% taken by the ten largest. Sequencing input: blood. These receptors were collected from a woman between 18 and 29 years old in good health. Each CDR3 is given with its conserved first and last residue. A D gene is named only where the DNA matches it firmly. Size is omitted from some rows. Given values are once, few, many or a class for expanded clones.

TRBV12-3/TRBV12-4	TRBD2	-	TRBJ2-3	TGTGCCAGCAGTCCTACTAGCGCGGGCACAGATACGCAGTATTTT	CASSPTSAGTDTQYF
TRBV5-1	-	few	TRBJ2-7	TGTGCCAGCAGCTTAATGGGGAGCTCCTACAATGAGCAGTACTTC	CASSLMGSSYNEQYF
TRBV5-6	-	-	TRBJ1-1	TGTGCCAGCAGCGGAACCGGGCATATGAACACTGAAGCTTTCTTT	CASSGTGHMNTEAFF
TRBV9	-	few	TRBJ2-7	TGTGCCAGCAGCGCATACGACCTGGGCTACGAGCAGTACTTC	CASSAYDLGYEQYF
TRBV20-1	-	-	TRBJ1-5	TGCAGTGCTAGAGAGGTTAATAGAAATCAGCCCCAGCATTTT	CSAREVNRNQPQHF
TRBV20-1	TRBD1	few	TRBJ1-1	TGCAGTGCTAGAAGGACAGGCGGCACTGAAGCTTTCTTT	CSARRTGGTEAFF
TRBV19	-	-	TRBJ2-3	TGTGCCAGTAGTATAGAAAGCGGAGCCGTTACAGATACGCAGTATTTT	CASSIESGAVTDTQYF
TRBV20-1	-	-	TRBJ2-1	TGCAGTGCTGACACAGCGAGCTCCTACAATGAGCAGTTCTTC	CSADTASSYNEQFF
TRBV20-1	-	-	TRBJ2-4	TGCAGTGCTAGTGTGACGAGCGGGTCATCCCTAGCCAAAAACATTCAGTACTTC	CSASVTSGSSLAKNIQYF
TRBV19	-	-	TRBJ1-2	TGTGCCAGTAGTATATACGGGACTAACTATGGCTACACCTTC	CASSIYGTNYGYTF
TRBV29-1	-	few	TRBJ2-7	TGCAGCGTTTCATGGGAGGGGGGCGAGCAGTACTTC	CSVSWEGGEQYF
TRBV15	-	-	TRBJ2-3	TGTGCCACCAGCAGAGTGGGGGAGGACTATTCGGTTGGTACAGATACGCAGTATTTT	CATSRVGEDYSVGTDTQYF
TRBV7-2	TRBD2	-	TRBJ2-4	TGTGCCAGCAGCGGGGGACTAAAAAACATTCAGTACTTC	CASSGGLKNIQYF
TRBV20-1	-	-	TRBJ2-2	TGCAGTGCTAGTCTCAGCGGGGAGCTGTTTTTT	CSASLSGELFF
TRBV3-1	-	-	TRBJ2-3	TGTGCCAGCAGCCAACCGGGGAGATACACAGATACGCAGTATTTT	CASSQPGRYTDTQYF
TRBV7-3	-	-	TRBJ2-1	TGTGCCAGCAGCCCTGGGACTTCTTCCAATGAGCAGTTCTTC	CASSPGTSSNEQFF
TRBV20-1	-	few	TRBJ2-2	TGCAGTGCTAGGAGGGGACGGTCCGGGGAGCTGTTTTTT	CSARRGRSGELFF
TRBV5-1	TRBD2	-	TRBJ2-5	TGCGCCAGCAGTTACCTAGCGGGGGGAAACCAAGAGACCCAGTACTTC	CASSYLAGGNQETQYF
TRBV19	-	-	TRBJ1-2	TGTGCCAGTTTAGGCGAATTGATGGGTGACTATGGCTACACCTTC	CASLGELMGDYGYTF
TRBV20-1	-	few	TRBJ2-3	TGCAGTGCTCGCGTCGGACGTCCCCCAGATACGCAGTATTTT	CSARVGRPPDTQYF
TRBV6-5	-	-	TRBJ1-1	TGTGCCAGCAGTTACGGCAGTAACATGAACACTGAAGCTTTCTTT	CASSYGSNMNTEAFF
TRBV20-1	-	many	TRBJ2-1	TGCAGTGCTAGAGATCACGCCGTAGGGTACAATGAGCAGTTCTTC	CSARDHAVGYNEQFF
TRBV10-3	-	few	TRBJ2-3	TGTGCCATCGGTTCGGGATACACAGATACGCAGTATTTT	CAIGSGYTDTQYF
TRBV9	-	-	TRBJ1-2	TGTGCCAGCAGCGAACGGGACGGTTATGGCTACACCTTC	CASSERDGYGYTF
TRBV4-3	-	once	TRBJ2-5	TGCGCCAGCAGCCATGGGGCTAGTTCCTACAATGAGCAGTACTTC	CASSHGASSYNEQYF
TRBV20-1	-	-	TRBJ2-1	TGCAGTGCTACCCTAGGCGGGGCCTACAATGAGCAGTTCTTC	CSATLGGAYNEQFF
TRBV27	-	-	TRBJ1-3	TGTGCCAGCAGTCATCCGGGTTCCGGAAACACCATATATTTT	CASSHPGSGNTIYF
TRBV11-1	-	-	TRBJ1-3	TGTGCCAGCAGCTTTCCAGGAAGCACCATATATTTT	CASSFPGSTIYF
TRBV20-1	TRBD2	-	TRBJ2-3	TGCAGTGCCAGCGGTAGCGGGGGGGCGGGAGATACGCAGTATTTT	CSASGSGGAGDTQYF
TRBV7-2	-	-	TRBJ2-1	TGTGCCAGCAGCTTAGTTCGATACTCCAACAATGAGCAGTTCTTC	CASSLVRYSNNEQFF
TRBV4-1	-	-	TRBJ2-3	TGCGCCAGCAGCCAAAGTCGGGGTAAATCAGATACGCAGTATTTT	CASSQSRGKSDTQYF
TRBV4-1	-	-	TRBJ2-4	TGCGCCAGCAGCCAAGGGGCGACGGGCGTAGCCAAAAACATTCAGTACTTC	CASSQGATGVAKNIQYF
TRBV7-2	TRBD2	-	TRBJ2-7	TGTGCCAGCAGCTTTAGTCGCGGGAGCTACAATGAGCAGTACTTC	CASSFSRGSYNEQYF
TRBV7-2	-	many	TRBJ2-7	TGTGCCAGCAGCTTAGAAGCGATCTACGAGCAGTACTTC	CASSLEAIYEQYF
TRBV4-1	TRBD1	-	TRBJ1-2	TGCGCCAGCAGCCAAGGTCCCCGGACAGGCTATGGCTACACCTTC	CASSQGPRTGYGYTF
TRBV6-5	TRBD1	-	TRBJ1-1	TGTGCCAGCAATCCCGGGACAGGGGTTAGTGAAGCTTTCTTT	CASNPGTGVSEAFF
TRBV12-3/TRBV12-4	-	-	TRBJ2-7	TGTGCCAGCAGTGTACAAACACTCAGCGAGCAGTACTTC	CASSVQTLSEQYF
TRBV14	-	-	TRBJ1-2	TGTGCCAGCAGCCAAGAGAACAGGGTGTATGGCTACACCTTC	CASSQENRVYGYTF
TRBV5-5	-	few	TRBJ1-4	TGTGCCAGCAGCTTGGTGGGAGTAGCCTCAGGGGAAAAACTGTTTTTT	CASSLVGVASGEKLFF
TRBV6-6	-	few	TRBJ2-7	TGTGCCAGCAGCCCACAGGGGCGGGGGACCAACTACGAGCAGTACTTC	CASSPQGRGTNYEQYF
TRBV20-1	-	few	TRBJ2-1	TGCAGTGCTAGACCTACAGCATATGAGCAGTTCTTC	CSARPTAYEQFF
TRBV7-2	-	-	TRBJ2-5	TGTGCCAGCAGCACCAACAGGAGGGTTGCGGAGACCCAGTACTTC	CASSTNRRVAETQYF
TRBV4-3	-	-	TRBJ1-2	TGCGCCAGCAGCCAAGATCTGGAGTTAGGCTATGGCTACACCTTC	CASSQDLELGYGYTF
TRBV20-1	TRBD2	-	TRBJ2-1	TGCAGTGCTCTACGGGGGGGATTCTCCGAGCAGTTCTTC	CSALRGGFSEQFF
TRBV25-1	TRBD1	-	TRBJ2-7	TGTGCCAGCAGTGCGACAGGGGTTTACGAGCAGTACTTC	CASSATGVYEQYF
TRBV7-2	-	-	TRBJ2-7	TGTGCCAGCAGCTTAGGGCGCCCCAGCGGCTACTCCTACAATGAGCAGTACTTC	CASSLGRPSGYSYNEQYF
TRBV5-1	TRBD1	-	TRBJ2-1	TGCGCCAGCAGCTTGGCGACAGGGGATAATGAGCAGTTCTTC	CASSLATGDNEQFF
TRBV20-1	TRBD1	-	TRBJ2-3	TGCAGTGCCTCAGGACAGGCCCGCACAGATACGCAGTATTTT	CSASGQARTDTQYF